The 25 T cell receptor beta chains below were found in one sample sequenced in a study of shared T cell receptors in the human thymus. Libraries were prepared by immunoSEQ multiplex PCR; TCRdb keeps only in-frame clonotypes and omits some of them. Among roughly 560,000 clones listed, approximately 80% were seen once. This sample also belongs to another study, concerning human thymus T cells.

The sequencing input was thymocytes. Receptors were obtained from a boy in the first two years of life with a congenital heart defect.

The chain links TRBV7-4 to TRBJ1-2; perhaps TRBD1 as D (5 bases). The germline V gene encodes CDR1 SGHVT and CDR2 SQSDAQ. There are 16 residues in the CDR3. The ends were cut back, 1 base at V and 4 bases at J, with 16 bases in the middle. CDR3 in DNA: TGTGCCAGCAGCTTAGTCCCCGGGGGACCTGGCTATGGCTACACCTTC. Protein product: CASSLVPGGPGYGYTF. Full variable domain (outside the CDR3, taken from reference TRBV7-4 and TRBJ1-2): GAGVSQSPRYKVAKRGRDVALRCDSISGHVTLYWYRQTLGQGSEVLTYSQSDAQRDKSGRPSGRFSAERPERSVSTLKIQRTEQGDSAVYLCASSLVPGGPGYGYTFGSGTRLTVV.

The J gene is TRBJ1-4, the V gene TRBV9, with D perhaps TRBD1 (5 bases). The CDR3 has 16 residues. With 2 bases removed from V and 2 bases from J, the gap between germline ends came to 13 bases. In germline, CDR1 is SGDLS, CDR2 YYNGEE. CDR3 protein: CASSVAWGVTNEKLFF. In DNA, the CDR3 is TGTGCCAGCAGCGTGGCATGGGGCGTCACTAATGAAAAACTGTTTTTT.

The chain couples TRBV25-1 to TRBJ2-5, with D possibly TRBD1 on 5 matching bases. The germline V and J ends were trimmed by 5 bases and 1 base, with 14 bases remaining between them. The CDR3 totals 15 residues. Germline CDR1 reads MGHDK; CDR2 reads SYGVNS. The chain's CDR3 is CASSLDQGTQETQYF. DNA of the CDR3: TGTGCCAGCAGTCTCGACCAGGGCACCCAAGAGACCCAGTACTTC.

Turning to this clone: One junction end disagrees with the germline gene, perhaps due to a read error. This chain links TRBV5-1 with TRBJ2-3; TRBD2 aligns across 7 bases. Germline CDR1 is SGHRS and CDR2 is YFSETQ. The CDR3 is 16 amino acids. This CDR3 reads CASSLGLAERTGTQYF. In DNA, the CDR3 is TGCGCCAGCAGCTTAGGGCTAGCGGAACGCACAGGTACGCAGTATTTT.

The genes are TRBV29-1 and TRBJ1-3, with 7 positions matching TRBD1. Germline trimming cut 6 bases from V and 0 bases from J; bases unmatched to any gene: 5. The germline CDR1 and CDR2 sequences are SQVTM and ANQGSEA. CDR3 length: 14 residues. Here the CDR3 DNA reads TGCAGCGTCCTTAGGGACAGCTCTGGAAACACCATATATTTT. Translation gives CSVLRDSSGNTIYF.

In DNA form, the CDR3 reads TGCGCCAGCAGCCAAGGGGACTGGCTAGCGGGAGCCGGGGAGCTGTTTTTT. Its protein is CASSQGDWLAGAGELFF. The V and J genes are TRBV4-1 and TRBJ2-2; 10 bases are shared with TRBD2. This CDR3 comprises 17 residues. V lost 1 base and J lost 6; bases outside the gene matches: 8. Germline V gives CDR1 MGHRA, CDR2 YSYEKL.

This clone was seen a few times. This chain uses TRBV6-5 with TRBJ1-5; no firm D call. V was trimmed by 5 bases and J by 5 bases, leaving 10 bases between them. CDR1 and CDR2 (germline): MNHEY, SVGAGI. The CDR3 contains 13 residues. CDR3 sequence reads: CASSRVSHQPQHF. The CDR3 nucleotides are TGTGCCAGCAGTCGTGTCTCCCATCAGCCCCAGCATTTT.

There are a few counts of this clone. CDR3 nucleotides: TGTGCCAGCAGCTTAGGTCTTGGAAACACCATATATTTT. Protein: CASSLGLGNTIYF. This rearrangement joins TRBV11-3 to TRBJ1-3; unclear D gene. Germline CDR1 reads SGHNT; CDR2 reads YENEEA. Trimming left V 1 base short and J 3 bases short, with 4 bases between. This CDR3 spans 13 amino acids.

The chain has TRBV2 and TRBJ1-1; the D is unclear. There are 11 residues in the CDR3. Germline loops: CDR1 SNHLY, CDR2 FYNNEI. V lost 8 bases to trimming and J lost 8 bases, with 12 bases between them. Here the CDR3 DNA reads TGTGCCAGCCTCAAGCCGGGAGAAGCTTTCTTT. The encoded protein is CASLKPGEAFF.

This rearrangement joins TRBV19 to TRBJ2-1; 10 nucleotides line up with TRBD2. V lost 7 bases and J lost 9; bases outside the gene matches: 18. This CDR3 spans 17 amino acids. Germline-derived CDR1 and CDR2 are LNHDA and SQIVND (reference sequence). CDR3 DNA: TGTGCCAGTACCTTCCCGACTAGCGGGTTCTTTGGCGTTGAGCAGTTCTTC. Protein sequence: CASTFPTSGFFGVEQFF. The complete variable domain, with remaining parts taken from reference TRBV19 and TRBJ2-1, reads DGGITQSPKYLFRKEGQNVTLSCEQNLNHDAMYWYRQDPGQGLRLIYYSQIVNDFQKGDIAEGYSVSREKKESFPLTVTSAQKNPTAFYLCASTFPTSGFFGVEQFFGPGTRLTVL.

The chain recombines TRBV28 with TRBJ2-1; 10 nucleotides match TRBD2. The CDR3 length is 16 residues. The J segment lost 7 bases and the V segment lost 5 bases, leaving 11 bases of the junction unmatched. Germline CDR1 MDHEN, CDR2 SYDVKM. This chain's CDR3 is CASSQRPSGSYNEQFF. The CDR3 DNA sequence: TGTGCCAGCAGTCAAAGGCCTAGCGGGAGTTATAATGAGCAGTTCTTC.

This clone showed up just once. The CDR3 loop reads CASSQDRLALNEQFF. DNA for the CDR3: TGCGCCAGCAGCCAAGACAGGCTAGCGCTCAATGAGCAGTTCTTC. The gene calls are TRBV4-3 and TRBJ2-1; tentative D call: TRBD2 (6 bases). Germline CDR1 is LGHNA and CDR2 is YSLEER. This CDR3 spans 15 amino acids. Trimming stripped 0 bases from V and 6 bases from J, with 12 bases between.

This CDR3 reads CASSLLREGAYEQYF. DNA of the CDR3: TGTGCCAGCAGTTTACTCCGGGAGGGGGCCTACGAGCAGTACTTC. The chain combines TRBV27 with TRBJ2-7; 8 positions match TRBD2. Germline V gene data show CDR1 as MNHEY and CDR2 as SMNVEV (reference sequence). The CDR3 consists of 15 residues. V was clipped by 2 bases and J by 2 bases; unmatched bases: 5.

This clone was detected only a few times. The chain couples TRBV19 to TRBJ2-7; 9 positions agree with TRBD1. Per germline, CDR1 LNHDA and CDR2 SQIVND (reference sequence). V dropped 3 bases and J dropped 3; count of bases not matched to a gene: 6. This CDR3 is built from 15 residues. Here the CDR3 reads CASSIGGTGFYEQYF. CDR3 DNA sequence: TGTGCCAGTAGTATTGGGGGGACAGGGTTCTACGAGCAGTACTTC.

This clone was recorded only once. The chain links TRBV28 to TRBJ1-1, with 9 bases that match TRBD1. The V gene end was trimmed by 4 bases and the J gene end by 3 bases; junction bases not matched to a gene: 6. The V gene's germline CDR1 is MDHEN and CDR2 SYDVKM. This CDR3 is 15 amino acids long. The CDR3 sequence: CASSSTGGGDTEAFF. For the CDR3, the DNA is TGTGCCAGCAGTTCGACAGGGGGAGGCGACACTGAAGCTTTCTTT. The full variable domain, rest sourced from reference TRBV28 and TRBJ1-1, is DVKVTQSSRYLVKRTGEKVFLECVQDMDHENMFWYRQDPGLGLRLIYFSYDVKMKEKGDIPEGYSVSREKKERFSLILESASTNQTSMYLCASSSTGGGDTEAFFGQGTRLTVV.

V usage is TRBV29-1 and J usage is TRBJ2-3, with TRBD2 as a possible D gene (6 bases). Trimming took 1 base from V and 0 from J, leaving 20 bases between them. The length of the CDR3 is 18 residues. Per germline, CDR1 SQVTM and CDR2 ANQGSEA. For the CDR3, the DNA is TGCAGCGTTGAAGCGGGTGTGTTGGGGACTGGAAGCACAGATACGCAGTATTTT. This encodes CSVEAGVLGTGSTDTQYF.

This chain joins TRBV28 and TRBJ2-2; maybe TRBD2 (5 bases). The V gene lost 5 bases and the J gene lost 7 bases, with 11 bases spanning the gap. This CDR3 spans 13 amino acids. CDR1 is MDHEN, CDR2 SYDVKM, per germline. The CDR3 spells CASSDSSNGELFF. The CDR3 DNA follows: TGTGCCAGCAGTGACTCTAGCAACGGGGAGCTGTTTTTT. The full variable domain, completed using reference TRBV28 and TRBJ2-2, is DVKVTQSSRYLVKRTGEKVFLECVQDMDHENMFWYRQDPGLGLRLIYFSYDVKMKEKGDIPEGYSVSREKKERFSLILESASTNQTSMYLCASSDSSNGELFFGEGSRLTVL.

This rearrangement joins TRBV6-5 to TRBJ1-1; 9 nucleotides match TRBD1. The V segment lost 1 base and the J segment 5 bases; nucleotides outside the gene matches: 8. Germline CDR1 MNHEY, CDR2 SVGAGI. The CDR3 totals 16 residues. The CDR3 region is CASSYCRDRVNTEAFF. The CDR3, as DNA: TGTGCCAGCAGTTACTGCCGGGACAGGGTAAATACTGAAGCTTTCTTT.

The V call is TRBV28, the J call TRBJ1-3; D possibly corresponds to TRBD1 (6 bases). Trimming cost V 3 bases and J 0 bases, with 12 bases left between them. The CDR3 has 16 amino acids. CDR1 is MDHEN and CDR2 is SYDVKM in the germline V gene. CDR3 bases: TGTGCCAGCAGTTTTTCCCGGGGGGCCTCTGGAAACACCATATATTTT. This sequence encodes CASSFSRGASGNTIYF.

The chain joins TRBV4-3 to TRBJ2-7; 8 bases line up with TRBD2. The V gene's germline CDR1 is LGHNA and CDR2 YSLEER. The CDR3 consists of 14 residues. The V gene end was trimmed by 4 bases and the J gene end by 6 bases; junction bases not matched to a gene: 8. This CDR3 reads CASSRAGDRSEQYF. The CDR3 DNA reads TGCGCCAGCAGCCGAGCGGGAGATCGCTCCGAGCAGTACTTC.

The chain links TRBV4-3 to TRBJ2-1, with 7 bases matching TRBD2. Trimming removed 5 bases from V and 4 bases from J; junction bases left unmatched: 8. The CDR3 extends over 15 amino acids. From germline, CDR1 is LGHNA and CDR2 YSLEER. The CDR3 protein is CASSCERDRYNEQFF. Written as DNA, the CDR3 is TGCGCCAGCAGCTGCGAGCGGGACCGATACAATGAGCAGTTCTTC.

The chain carries TRBV28 and TRBJ2-1, with 7 bases fitting TRBD2. Trimming took 3 bases from V and 5 from J; bases not matched to a gene: 10. The germline V gene encodes CDR1 MDHEN and CDR2 SYDVKM. This CDR3 region has 16 residues. CDR3 nucleotides: TGTGCCAGCAGTTTGGGTCTGACTAGCAGGGACAATGAGCAGTTCTTC. Its protein product is CASSLGLTSRDNEQFF.

This rearrangement joins TRBV27 to TRBJ2-3, with 16 bases identical to TRBD2. Germline values: CDR1 MNHEY, CDR2 SMNVEV (reference sequence). The CDR3 loop spans 15 amino acids. The ends lost 5 bases at V and 6 bases at J; junction bases unmatched: 2. In DNA, the CDR3 is TGTGCCAGCAGTCCGGGACTAGCGGGAGGGGATACGCAGTATTTT. Amino acid sequence: CASSPGLAGGDTQYF.

This clone was seen only once. CDR3 amino acids: CASSQVRTSGNVSTDTQYF. The DNA for the CDR3 is TGTGCCAGCAGCCAAGTGAGGACTAGCGGGAACGTTAGCACAGATACGCAGTATTTT. The genes are TRBV4-2 and TRBJ2-3; 12 nucleotides match TRBD2. The CDR3 runs to 19 residues. Germline V gives CDR1 LGHNA, CDR2 YNFKEQ. With V trimmed by 1 base and J by 0 bases, 8 bases remained unmatched.

The chain employs TRBV19 and TRBJ1-5; perhaps TRBD1 as D (5 bases). CDR1 and CDR2 from the germline V gene are LNHDA and SQIVND (reference sequence). The germline V and J ends were trimmed by 0 bases and 4 bases, with 22 bases remaining between them. The CDR3 is 19 amino acids. The CDR3, as DNA: TGTGCCAGTAGTATAGAGGGCAGGGAGGGCCCCGGGGCGAATCAGCCCCAGCATTTT. Protein: CASSIEGREGPGANQPQHF.